What follows are 3 T cell receptor beta chains derived from one specimen sequenced in a study of T cells in Graves' hyperthyroidism and ophthalmopathy. Amplification yielded TCR beta CDR3 regions, with RNA transcripts as the source. During a first-round RT-PCR of the TCR CDR3, the HTBI primer set was used. TCRdb analysed the multiplex PCR reads with MiXCR anew, one entry per CDR3 protein. The sample holds 25,000 to 30,000 distinct CDR3 sequences, 45% seen once. The sample taken for sequencing was blood. These receptors were obtained from a woman under 40 with Graves' hyperthyroidism.

This clonotype was seen ten or more times. The V gene is TRBV3-1, the J gene TRBJ1-2, with 7 bases lining up with TRBD1. Germline V gene data show CDR1 as LGHDT and CDR2 as YNNKEL (reference sequence). V shed 4 bases, J shed 6 bases, and the junction held 11 bases outside the gene matches. The CDR3 consists of 15 residues. CDR3 loop: CASSPRDSQLDGYTF. The CDR3 DNA reads as TGTGCCAGCAGCCCTCGGGACAGTCAATTGGATGGCTACACCTTC.

The table lists this clonotype with many counts. V and J are TRBV27 and TRBJ1-1; no clear D. The V gene's germline CDR1 is MNHEY and CDR2 SMNVEV (reference sequence). The CDR3 contains 13 residues. Trimming pared 10 bases from V and 2 bases from J, leaving 14 bases between. Here the CDR3 reads CATSPRINTEAFF. In DNA form, the CDR3 reads TGTGCCACCTCTCCAAGGATCAACACTGAAGCTTTCTTT.

This clonotype was counted at least ten times. A much larger clone lies one base from this, so it may be a read error. Since no conserved phenylalanine or tryptophan closes the CDR3, a read error is the likely cause. The gene calls are TRBV29-1 and TRBJ2-7; 8 bases align to TRBD1. V was pared by 6 bases and J by 3 bases, with 10 bases of the junction left unmatched. The CDR3 has 14 amino acids. CDR1 is SQVTM, CDR2 ANQGSEA, per germline. CDR3 sequence: CSVDLTGGVYEQYL. The CDR3 DNA sequence: TGCAGCGTAGACCTAACAGGGGGTGTCTACGAGCAGTACCTC.